This T cell receptor beta chain was captured in a study of vaccination effects on CD4 cells after COVID-19. The germline V gene encodes CDR1 SGHKS and CDR2 YYEKEE (reference sequence). V was cut by 0 bases and J by 1 base, with 1 base left in between. CDR3 length equals 13 residues. Culturing for about 10 days preceded CD4+ T cell isolation. IL-2 medium supplanted half the medium on days 3 and 7. Profiled with immunoSEQ multiplex PCR; TCRdb holds only in-frame clones, not every one. The repertoire consists of 50,000 to 60,000 clones, with about three quarters occurring once and the leading ten covering 3%. For this clone: What it binds is unknown. At the DNA level, this CDR3 is encoded by other sequences in the same sample as well.

The clonotype was recovered from a human donor who received a COVID-19 vaccine. The chain recombines TRBV5-5 with TRBJ2-2; D remains unclear. Sample: CD4+ T cells from PBMCs cultured without peptide, taken before COVID-19 vaccination. The CDR3 loop reads CASSLGNTGELFF. The CDR3 DNA follows: TGTGCCAGCAGCTTGGGGAACACCGGGGAGCTGTTTTTT.